These 7 T cell receptor beta chains were all obtained from the same sample, sequenced in a study of blood T cell repertoires in COVID-19. Assay used: immunoSEQ multiplex PCR; TCRdb lists only in-frame clones, some missing. In the table there are 250,000 or so clones, more than 80% of which are singletons. The source material was peripheral blood. All receptors derive from a man younger than 40 with COVID-19, enrolled during active disease.

The chain is built from TRBV6-2 or TRBV6-3 and TRBJ2-3, with 8 positions matching TRBD2. The germline V gene has CDR1 MNHEY and CDR2 SVGEGT. The CDR3 runs to 15 residues. Trimming at V came to 5 bases and at J to 2 bases, leaving 6 bases not matched to a gene. CDR3 sequence reads: CASSPSGSNTDTQYF. CDR3 bases: TGTGCCAGCAGTCCCAGCGGGAGTAACACAGATACGCAGTATTTT.

This chain uses TRBV5-1 with TRBJ1-1; 8 bases fit TRBD1. V dropped 1 base and J dropped 4; count of bases not matched to a gene: 6. CDR1 SGHRS and CDR2 YFSETQ come from the germline V gene. CDR3 length equals 15 residues. For the CDR3, the DNA is TGCGCCAGCAGCTTGAGGACAGGGATGACCACTGAAGCTTTCTTT. Translating gives CASSLRTGMTTEAFF.

The chain joins TRBV4-3 to TRBJ2-1; 7 bases are shared with TRBD1. J was trimmed by 4 bases and V by 0 bases; bases with no gene match: 3. The CDR3 spans 15 residues. Germline loops: CDR1 LGHNA, CDR2 YSLEER. CDR3 residues: CASSQDRGQYNEQFF. The CDR3 bases are TGCGCCAGCAGCCAAGATCGGGGACAGTACAATGAGCAGTTCTTC.

This chain connects TRBV10-3 to TRBJ1-2, with 10 bases matching TRBD1. Looked up from germline, CDR1 is ENHRY and CDR2 is SYGVKD. Trimming removed 0 bases from V and 5 bases from J; junction bases left unmatched: 6. This CDR3 comprises 16 residues. CDR3 sequence reads: CAISESATGGSYGYTF. The CDR3 DNA reads as TGTGCCATCAGTGAGTCTGCGACAGGGGGCAGTTATGGCTACACCTTC.

This chain connects TRBV3-1 (or the pseudogene TRBV3-2) to TRBJ2-2; 10 bases map to TRBD1. The J segment lost 5 bases and the V segment lost 0 bases, leaving 3 bases of the junction unmatched. The V gene's germline CDR1 is LGHDT and CDR2 YNNKEL (reference sequence). The CDR3 spans 16 residues. In DNA form, the CDR3 reads TGTGCCAGCAGCCAAGATGGGGGACAGGGGACCGGGGAGCTGTTTTTT. It codes for CASSQDGGQGTGELFF.

The V and J genes are TRBV28 and TRBJ1-5, with 11 nucleotides matching TRBD1. The CDR3 contains 15 residues. After removal of 6 bases from V and 5 bases from J, the junction contained 6 bases not matched to a gene. Germline CDR1 MDHEN, CDR2 SYDVKM. CDR3 loop: CASRLPGQGDQPQHF. CDR3 bases: TGTGCCAGCAGACTTCCGGGACAGGGGGATCAGCCCCAGCATTTT.

The V and J genes are TRBV9 and TRBJ2-7; 7 nucleotides align to TRBD2. The trim removed 4 bases at V and 7 bases at J, leaving 11 bases unmatched. Germline CDR1 SGDLS, CDR2 YYNGEE. The CDR3 has 14 amino acids. The CDR3 region is CASSPREDLREQYF. The CDR3, as DNA: TGTGCCAGCAGCCCCCGGGAGGATTTAAGGGAGCAGTACTTC.